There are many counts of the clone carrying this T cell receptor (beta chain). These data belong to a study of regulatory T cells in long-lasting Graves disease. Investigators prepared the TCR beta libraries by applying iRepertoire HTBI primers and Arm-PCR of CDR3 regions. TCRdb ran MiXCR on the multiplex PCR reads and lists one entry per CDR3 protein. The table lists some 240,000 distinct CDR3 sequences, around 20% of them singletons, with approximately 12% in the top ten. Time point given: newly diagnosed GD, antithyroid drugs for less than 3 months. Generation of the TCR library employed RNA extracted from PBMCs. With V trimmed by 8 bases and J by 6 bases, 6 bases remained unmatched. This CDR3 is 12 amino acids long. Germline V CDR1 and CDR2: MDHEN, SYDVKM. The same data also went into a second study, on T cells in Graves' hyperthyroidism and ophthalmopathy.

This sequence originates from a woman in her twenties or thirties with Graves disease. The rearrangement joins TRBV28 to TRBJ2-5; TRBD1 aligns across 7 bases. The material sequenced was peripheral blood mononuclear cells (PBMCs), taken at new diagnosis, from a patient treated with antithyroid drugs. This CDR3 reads CASVTGAQTQYF. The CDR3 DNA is TGTGCCAGCGTTACAGGGGCGCAGACCCAGTACTTC.